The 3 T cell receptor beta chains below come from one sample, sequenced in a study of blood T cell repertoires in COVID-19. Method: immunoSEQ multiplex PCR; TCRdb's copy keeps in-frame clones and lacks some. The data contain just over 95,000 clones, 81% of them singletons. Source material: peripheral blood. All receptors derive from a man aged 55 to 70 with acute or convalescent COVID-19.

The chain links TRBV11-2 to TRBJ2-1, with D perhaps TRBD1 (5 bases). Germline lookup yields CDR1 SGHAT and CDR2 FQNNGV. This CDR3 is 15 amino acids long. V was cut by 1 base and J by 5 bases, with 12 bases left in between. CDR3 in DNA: TGTGCCAGCAGCTTAGCGTGGGGCCGGAACAATGAGCAGTTCTTC. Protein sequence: CASSLAWGRNNEQFF.

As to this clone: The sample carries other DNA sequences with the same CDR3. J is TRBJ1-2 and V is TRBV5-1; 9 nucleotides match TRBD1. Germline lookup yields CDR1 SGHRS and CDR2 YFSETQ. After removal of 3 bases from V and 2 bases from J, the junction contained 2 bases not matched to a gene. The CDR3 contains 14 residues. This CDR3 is CASSSGQGNYGYTF. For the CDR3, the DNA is TGCGCCAGCAGCTCGGGACAGGGAAACTATGGCTACACCTTC.

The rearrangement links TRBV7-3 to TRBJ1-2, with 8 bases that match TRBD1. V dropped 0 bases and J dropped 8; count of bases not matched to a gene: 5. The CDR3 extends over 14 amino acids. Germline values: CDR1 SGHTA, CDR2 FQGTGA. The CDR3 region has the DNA TGTGCCAGCAGCTTAACGGGACAGGCCCGAGGCTACACCTTC. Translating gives CASSLTGQARGYTF.